This TCR beta chain was observed in a study of shared clonotypes between healthy human individuals. Study at large: Each donor's CD4 naive and CD4 memory cells filled three plates apiece, CD8 naive two, and CD8 memory one.

Only one count was recorded for this clone. TCRdb's copy holds only in-frame clones and misses some; the assay was immunoSEQ multiplex PCR. The top ten clones hold 0.064% of a sample with about 520,000 clones, about 96% of them seen once. The length of the CDR3 is 16 residues. Trimming stripped 2 bases from V and 3 bases from J, with 13 bases between. Germline loops: CDR1 SEHNR, CDR2 FQNEAQ (reference sequence). Donors had no recently reported acute infections or vaccinations and were HIV-negative. The TCR was taken from a woman aged 25 to 45 in good health. Material: naive CD4+ T cells sorted from blood. Subset defined: CD45RA+ positively selected. This chain connects TRBV7-9 to TRBJ2-2, with D perhaps given as TRBD1 or TRBD2 (5 bases each). CDR3: CASSLWSGTDTGELFF. CDR3 in DNA: TGTGCCAGCAGCTTATGGTCGGGGACCGACACCGGGGAGCTGTTTTTT.